This TCR beta chain was identified in a study of OX40 agonist ivuxolimab in advanced cancers. Study overall: Subjects had a mean age of about 61 years, with a range of roughly 23 to 79; roughly 80% were male. Checkpoint inhibitors had been given previously to roughly 40% of patients. Three partial responders included one hepatocellular carcinoma patient and two cutaneous melanoma patients.

TCRdb keeps only in-frame clones here, not all; method: immunoSEQ multiplex PCR. The sample holds tens of thousands of clones, 85% to 90% seen once. As regards this clone: Its target is unknown. The DNA is left out, because the CDR3 cannot be placed on it with certainty; the CDR3 is given as TCRdb lists it.

Study observations and caveats: CD4+ and CD8+ blood T cells expanded clonally by week 6 at 0.1 to 3.0 mg/kg.

The CDR3 length is 15 residues, termini included. Germline V gene data show CDR1 as SGHNT and CDR2 as YYREEE (reference sequence). This clonotype was sampled from an adult with an advanced solid tumor such as melanoma, head and neck, liver or kidney cancer. Here the sequenced sample was CD4+ or CD8+ T cells sorted from blood, taken in a trial of the OX40 agonist ivuxolimab. The rearrangement uses TRBV5-4 and TRBJ2-5; the D call in the table, TRBD1, was not verified against the DNA. This CDR3 reads CASSTSGQDRETQYF.